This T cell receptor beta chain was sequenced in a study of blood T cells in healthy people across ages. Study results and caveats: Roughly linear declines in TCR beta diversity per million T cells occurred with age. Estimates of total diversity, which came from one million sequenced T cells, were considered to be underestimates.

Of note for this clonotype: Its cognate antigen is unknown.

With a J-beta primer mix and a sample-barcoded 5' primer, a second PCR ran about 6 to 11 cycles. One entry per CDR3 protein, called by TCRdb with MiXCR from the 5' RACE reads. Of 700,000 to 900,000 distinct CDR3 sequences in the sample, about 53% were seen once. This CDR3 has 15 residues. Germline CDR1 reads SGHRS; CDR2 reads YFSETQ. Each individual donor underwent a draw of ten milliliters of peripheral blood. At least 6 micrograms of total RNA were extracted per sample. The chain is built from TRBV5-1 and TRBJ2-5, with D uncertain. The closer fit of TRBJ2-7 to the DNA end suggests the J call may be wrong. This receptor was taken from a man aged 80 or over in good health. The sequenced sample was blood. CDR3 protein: CASSLGRIQTYEQYF. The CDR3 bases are TGCGCCAGCAGCTTGGGCAGGATACAAACCTACGAGCAGTACTTC.